A selection of T cell receptor beta chains follows, all from one sample in a study of PD-1 blockade in mismatch repair-deficient tumors. This table comes from immunoSEQ multiplex PCR, and its TCRdb copy is limited to in-frame clones, with some not included. The sample lists about 39,000 clones; 75% to 90% were seen once. Sequencing was performed on PBMCs, taken approximately 41 weeks after starting pembrolizumab. The receptors here all came from an adult with mismatch repair-deficient cancer. The CDR3 runs from the conserved cysteine through the conserved F or W. A D gene is named only where the DNA matches it firmly. For some rows the clone size is stated as once, few or many, or as a class when expanded; others skip it.

j_gene	abundance	v_gene	d_gene	CDR3aa	CDR3nt
TRBJ2-5	.	TRBV5-1	TRBD2	CASSFPGLAGQETQYF	TGCGCCAGCAGCTTCCCGGGACTAGCGGGCCAAGAGACCCAGTACTTC
TRBJ2-7	.	TRBV19	TRBD1	CASSLDRGLGEQYF	TGTGCCAGTAGTCTTGACAGGGGGTTGGGCGAGCAGTACTTC
TRBJ2-7	.	TRBV30	TRBD2	CAWSVLLGAGGPYEQYF	TGTGCCTGGAGTGTTCTTCTGGGAGCGGGGGGTCCCTACGAGCAGTACTTC
TRBJ2-2	.	TRBV7-7	TRBD2	CASSPGLAGPSGELFF	TGTGCTAGCAGCCCAGGACTAGCGGGACCGAGCGGGGAGCTGTTTTTT
TRBJ2-3	.	TRBV9	TRBD2	CASSVGAGDGADTQYF	TGTGCCAGCAGCGTAGGAGCGGGAGATGGGGCAGATACGCAGTATTTT
TRBJ2-5	.	TRBV11-2	TRBD2	CASSQPGLAEETQYF	TGTGCCAGCAGCCAACCGGGACTAGCTGAGGAGACCCAGTACTTC
TRBJ1-3	.	TRBV15	.	CATSRQGSGNTIYF	TGTGCCACCAGCAGACAGGGTTCTGGAAACACCATATATTTT
TRBJ2-2	.	TRBV5-1	TRBD2	CASSWGLEGAGELFF	TGCGCCAGCAGCTGGGGACTAGAGGGGGCCGGGGAGCTGTTTTTT
TRBJ2-1	.	TRBV7-3	.	CASSRQGSSYNEQFF	TGTGCCAGCAGTCGTCAGGGGAGCTCCTACAATGAGCAGTTCTTC
TRBJ2-5	.	TRBV10-1	TRBD2	CASSDSGTPGTQYF	TGCGCCAGCAGTGATAGCGGGACCCCGGGGACCCAGTACTTC
TRBJ2-1	.	TRBV5-4	.	CASSLAGDLRASGEQFF	TGTGCCAGCAGCTTGGCCGGAGACCTCAGGGCTTCAGGGGAGCAGTTCTTC
TRBJ1-4	.	TRBV5-1	.	CASSSYMGGSSEKLFF	TGCGCCAGCAGCTCGTATATGGGAGGAAGTAGCGAAAAACTGTTTTTT
TRBJ2-7	.	TRBV7-2	TRBD1	CASSTQNRGSYEQYF	TGTGCCAGCAGCACACAGAACAGGGGTTCCTACGAGCAGTACTTC
TRBJ2-7	few	TRBV19	TRBD2	CASSTGTSGNRYEQYF	TGTGCCAGTAGTACCGGGACTAGCGGGAACCGCTACGAGCAGTACTTC
TRBJ1-2	.	TRBV19	.	CASSIGRAYGYTF	TGTGCCAGTAGTATTGGCAGGGCCTATGGCTACACCTTC
TRBJ2-7	.	TRBV19	.	CASSMGRTYEQYF	TGTGCCAGTAGTATGGGCCGAACCTACGAGCAGTACTTC
TRBJ2-5	.	TRBV5-1	TRBD2	CASSRKLADQETQYF	TGCGCCAGCAGCCGCAAACTAGCGGATCAAGAGACCCAGTACTTC
TRBJ2-7	.	TRBV5-1	.	CASSPRRLDEQYF	TGCGCCAGCAGCCCCCGCCGGTTGGACGAGCAGTACTTC
TRBJ1-1	few	TRBV19	.	CASSVQGRGTEAFF	TGTGCCAGTAGTGTCCAGGGAAGGGGCACTGAAGCTTTCTTT
TRBJ2-7	few	TRBV5-6	TRBD1	CASSPRDRAYEQYF	TGTGCCAGCAGCCCCCGGGACAGGGCGTACGAGCAGTACTTC
TRBJ2-7	few	TRBV9	TRBD2	CASSAGLAGSYEQYF	TGTGCCAGCAGCGCCGGACTAGCGGGGTCCTACGAGCAGTACTTC
TRBJ2-4	.	TRBV7-2	TRBD2	CASSLRAGVENIQYF	TGTGCCAGCAGCTTAAGGGCGGGAGTAGAAAACATTCAGTACTTC
TRBJ1-2	once	TRBV5-6	.	CASSLMEAGYGYTF	TGTGCCAGCAGCTTGATGGAGGCAGGTTATGGCTACACCTTC
TRBJ2-7	.	TRBV2	TRBD1	CASTLLTGTNEQYF	TGTGCCAGCACCCTATTGACAGGGACGAACGAGCAGTACTTC
TRBJ2-7	.	TRBV7-9	TRBD2	CASSPWTSGVYEQYF	TGTGCCAGCAGCCCCTGGACTAGCGGGGTCTACGAGCAGTACTTC
TRBJ2-5	.	TRBV10-1	.	CASSETGLQETQYF	TGCGCCAGCAGTGAGACAGGTCTCCAAGAGACCCAGTACTTC
TRBJ2-3	once	TRBV11-2	.	CASSFSGSDTQYF	TGTGCCAGCAGCTTTTCAGGGTCAGATACGCAGTATTTT
TRBJ2-7	.	TRBV5-1	.	CASSLDDSSQQYF	TGCGCCAGCAGCTTGGACGACAGTTCCCAGCAGTACTTC
TRBJ2-7	.	TRBV7-3	TRBD1	CASSLDGTGGDVSYEQYF	TGTGCCAGCAGCTTAGACGGGACAGGGGGTGATGTTTCCTACGAGCAGTACTTC
TRBJ2-1	.	TRBV9	TRBD1	CASSPSGTGYNEQFF	TGTGCCAGCAGCCCATCCGGGACAGGGTACAATGAGCAGTTCTTC
TRBJ2-7	.	TRBV5-1	TRBD1	CASSNGQGLSYEQYF	TGCGCCAGCAGCAACGGACAGGGGCTTTCCTACGAGCAGTACTTC
TRBJ2-1	.	TRBV6-1	TRBD2	CASREGTSMYEQFF	TGTGCCAGCAGGGAAGGGACTAGTATGTATGAGCAGTTCTTC
TRBJ2-7	.	TRBV5-8	TRBD1	CASSYGQGAEQYF	TGTGCCAGCAGCTACGGACAGGGGGCCGAGCAGTACTTC
TRBJ1-5	.	TRBV6-1	.	CASSERYSNQPQHF	TGTGCCAGCAGTGAGAGGTATAGCAATCAGCCCCAGCATTTT
TRBJ2-1	.	TRBV19	.	CASSIDSYNEQFF	TGTGCCAGTAGTATCGACAGTTACAATGAGCAGTTCTTC
TRBJ2-2	.	TRBV27	TRBD2	CASRRWASGLNTGELFF	TGTGCCAGCAGACGTTGGGCTAGCGGGTTGAACACCGGGGAGCTGTTTTTT
TRBJ1-3	.	TRBV28	.	CASSSPGFSGNTIYF	TGTGCCAGCAGTTCCCCGGGTTTCTCTGGAAACACCATATATTTT
TRBJ2-7	.	TRBV4-1	.	CASSQDPTGTLGYEQYF	TGCGCCAGCAGCCAAGATCCGACTGGGACACTAGGCTACGAGCAGTACTTC
TRBJ2-6	.	TRBV27	.	CASSPRQYLSSGANVLTF	TGTGCCAGCAGTCCACGACAGTACCTGAGCTCTGGGGCCAACGTCCTGACTTTC
TRBJ1-1	.	TRBV7-8	.	CASSPVGSQNTEAFF	TGTGCCAGCAGCCCTGTCGGGAGCCAGAACACTGAAGCTTTCTTT
TRBJ1-4	.	TRBV5-8	TRBD1	CASSLVAGTGAEKLFF	TGTGCCAGCAGCTTGGTGGCAGGGACAGGGGCTGAAAAACTGTTTTTT
TRBJ2-2	few	TRBV7-8	TRBD2	CASDQAGEAGTGELFF	TGTGCCAGCGACCAAGCGGGAGAAGCGGGCACCGGGGAGCTGTTTTTT
TRBJ2-3	few	TRBV29-1	.	CSVEVDRGVVDTQYF	TGCAGCGTTGAAGTAGACCGAGGAGTGGTAGATACGCAGTATTTT
TRBJ1-2	.	TRBV2	TRBD1	CASRDDRDRANYGYTF	TGTGCCAGCAGGGACGACCGGGACAGAGCTAACTATGGCTACACCTTC
TRBJ1-3	once	TRBV15	.	CATSGDTGNTIYF	TGTGCCACCAGCGGGGACACTGGAAACACCATATATTTT
TRBJ1-2	.	TRBV6-6	.	CASSLVRQGGHYGYTF	TGTGCCAGCAGCCTCGTAAGGCAGGGAGGACATTATGGCTACACCTTC
TRBJ2-3	.	TRBV5-1	TRBD1	CASNPDRGITDTQYF	TGCGCCAGCAACCCTGACAGGGGGATCACAGATACGCAGTATTTT
TRBJ2-1	.	TRBV28	.	CASSVNYNEQFF	TGTGCCAGCAGTGTCAACTACAATGAGCAGTTCTTC
TRBJ2-2	.	TRBV5-4	.	CASSLDGQASRTGELFF	TGTGCCAGCAGCTTGGATGGCCAGGCGAGTCGAACCGGGGAGCTGTTTTTT
TRBJ2-7	few	TRBV27	TRBD1	CASTRTGGSYEQYF	TGTGCCAGCACCCGGACAGGGGGTTCCTACGAGCAGTACTTC
TRBJ2-1	.	TRBV13	.	CASSLVPENEQFF	TGTGCCAGCAGCTTAGTTCCGGAGAATGAGCAGTTCTTC
TRBJ2-4	.	TRBV5-1	TRBD1	CASRSGTGVAKNIQYF	TGCGCCAGCAGATCCGGGACAGGAGTTGCCAAAAACATTCAGTACTTC
TRBJ2-4	.	TRBV7-2	.	CASSRVAKNIQYF	TGTGCCAGCAGCCGTGTGGCCAAAAACATTCAGTACTTC
TRBJ2-5	.	TRBV15	TRBD1	CATGVGPGQGAKETQYF	TGTGCCACCGGGGTTGGTCCGGGACAGGGGGCGAAAGAGACCCAGTACTTC